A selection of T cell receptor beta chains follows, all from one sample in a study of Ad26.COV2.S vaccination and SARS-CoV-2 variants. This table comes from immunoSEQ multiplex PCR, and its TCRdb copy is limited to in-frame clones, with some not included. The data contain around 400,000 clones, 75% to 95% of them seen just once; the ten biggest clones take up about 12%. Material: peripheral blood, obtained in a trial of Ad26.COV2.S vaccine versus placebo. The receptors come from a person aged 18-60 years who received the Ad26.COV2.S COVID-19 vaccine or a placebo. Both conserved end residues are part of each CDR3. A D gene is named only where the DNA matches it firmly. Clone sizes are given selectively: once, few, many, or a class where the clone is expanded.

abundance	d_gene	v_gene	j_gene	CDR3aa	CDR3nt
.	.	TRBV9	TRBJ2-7	CASSPRGGGRHEQYF	TGTGCCAGCAGCCCCCGGGGTGGGGGTCGACACGAGCAGTACTTC
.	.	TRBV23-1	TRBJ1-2	CASSQSSTGYYYGYTF	TGCGCCAGCAGTCAATCGTCCACAGGGTATTACTATGGCTACACCTTC
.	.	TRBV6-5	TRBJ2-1	CASSYSRGAPFNEQFF	TGTGCCAGCAGTTACTCGAGGGGTGCTCCTTTCAATGAGCAGTTCTTC
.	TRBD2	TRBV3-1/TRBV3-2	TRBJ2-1	CASSLSGSNEQFF	TGTGCCAGCAGCTTAAGCGGGAGCAATGAGCAGTTCTTC
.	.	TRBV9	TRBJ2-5	CASSPYSSASGETQYF	TGTGCCAGCAGCCCCTACTCTAGCGCTTCTGGGGAGACCCAGTACTTC
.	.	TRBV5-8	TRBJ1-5	CASSLEASINQPQHF	TGTGCCAGCAGCTTGGAGGCCAGTATCAATCAGCCCCAGCATTTT
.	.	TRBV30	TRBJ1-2	CAWSRPFYGYTF	TGTGCCTGGAGTCGACCTTTCTATGGCTACACCTTC
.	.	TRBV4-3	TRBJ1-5	CASSQDITGWQPQHF	TGCGCCAGCAGCCAAGATATTACGGGATGGCAGCCCCAGCATTTT
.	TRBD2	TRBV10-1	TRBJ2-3	CASSESRTSFGTDTQYF	TGCGCCAGCAGTGAGTCCAGGACTAGCTTTGGCACAGATACGCAGTATTTT
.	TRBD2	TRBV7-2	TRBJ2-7	CASSKLAGPYEQYF	TGTGCCAGCAGCAAACTAGCGGGACCATACGAGCAGTACTTC
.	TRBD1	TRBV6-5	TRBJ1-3	CASSYGQGENTIYF	TGTGCCAGCAGTTACGGACAGGGTGAAAACACCATATATTTT
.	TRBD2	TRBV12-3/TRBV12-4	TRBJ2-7	CASSSVAGYEQYF	TGTGCCAGCAGTTCTGTAGCGGGGTACGAGCAGTACTTC
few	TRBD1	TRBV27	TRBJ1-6	CASWDRTANPLHF	TGTGCCAGCTGGGACAGAACAGCTAACCCCCTCCACTTT
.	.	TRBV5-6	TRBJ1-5	CASSLLGRINQPQHF	TGTGCCAGCAGCCTACTGGGACGGATCAATCAGCCCCAGCATTTT
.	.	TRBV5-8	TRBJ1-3	CASRIQGAGNTIYF	TGTGCCAGCAGAATACAGGGCGCTGGAAACACCATATATTTT
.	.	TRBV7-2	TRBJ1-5	CASSLDQGPYQPQHF	TGTGCCAGCAGCTTGGACCAGGGTCCCTATCAGCCCCAGCATTTT
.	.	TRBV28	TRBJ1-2	CASSPFRGPANYGYTF	TGTGCCAGCAGCCCGTTCCGAGGCCCAGCTAACTATGGCTACACCTTC
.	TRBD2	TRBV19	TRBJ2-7	CASSIGERESYEQYF	TGTGCCAGTAGTATTGGTGAGCGGGAGTCTTACGAGCAGTACTTC
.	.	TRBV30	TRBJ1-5	CAWSSGNQPQHF	TGTGCCTGGAGTAGCGGGAATCAGCCCCAGCATTTT
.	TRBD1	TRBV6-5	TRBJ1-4	CASSSGTGRNEKLFF	TGTGCCAGCAGTAGCGGGACAGGCCGTAATGAAAAACTGTTTTTT
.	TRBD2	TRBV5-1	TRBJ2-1	CASSLEGRGFYNEQFF	TGCGCCAGCAGCTTGGAAGGGCGGGGGTTCTACAATGAGCAGTTCTTC
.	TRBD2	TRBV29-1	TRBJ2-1	CSVVGLTSAYNEQFF	TGCAGCGTTGTAGGCCTGACTAGCGCCTACAATGAGCAGTTCTTC
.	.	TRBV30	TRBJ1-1	CAWTGSRMRNTEAFF	TGTGCCTGGACCGGAAGTCGGATGCGGAACACTGAAGCTTTCTTT
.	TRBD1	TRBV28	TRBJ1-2	CASRTGDSYGYTF	TGTGCCAGCAGGACAGGGGACAGCTATGGCTACACCTTC
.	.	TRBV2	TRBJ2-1	CASSGRDTQYNEQFF	TGTGCCAGCAGTGGGAGGGACACCCAATACAATGAGCAGTTCTTC
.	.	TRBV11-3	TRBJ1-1	CASSSGGTANTEAFF	TGTGCCAGCAGCTCGGGAGGGACGGCGAACACTGAAGCTTTCTTT
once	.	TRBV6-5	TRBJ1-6	CASSSGTSPLHF	TGTGCCAGCAGTTCCGGGACCTCACCCCTCCACTTT
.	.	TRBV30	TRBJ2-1	CAWSTEVQFF	TGTGCCTGGAGTACGGAGGTGCAGTTCTTC
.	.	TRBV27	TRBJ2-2	CASSLLGSTGELFF	TGTGCCAGCAGTTTACTGGGGAGCACCGGGGAGCTGTTTTTT
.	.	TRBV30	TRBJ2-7	CAWSHEYREGVGQYF	TGTGCCTGGAGTCACGAATACAGGGAAGGGGTGGGGCAGTACTTC
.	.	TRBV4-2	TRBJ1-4	CASSQDWRAEDEKLFF	TGTGCCAGCAGCCAAGATTGGAGAGCGGAGGATGAAAAACTGTTTTTT
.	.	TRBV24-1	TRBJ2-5	CATSEQETQYF	TGTGCCACCAGTGAACAAGAGACCCAGTACTTC
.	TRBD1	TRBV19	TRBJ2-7	CASTGGTGGPEQYF	TGTGCCAGTACCGGCGGGACAGGGGGTCCCGAGCAGTACTTC
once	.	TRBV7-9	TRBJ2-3	CASSLRPADTQYF	TGTGCCAGCAGCTTGCGGCCAGCAGATACGCAGTATTTT
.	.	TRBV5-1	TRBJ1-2	CASSLLQGNYGYTF	TGCGCCAGCAGCTTGTTGCAGGGCAACTATGGCTACACCTTC
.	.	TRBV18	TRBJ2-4	CASSPAGLAKNIQYF	TGTGCCAGCTCACCAGCAGGACTAGCCAAAAACATTCAGTACTTC
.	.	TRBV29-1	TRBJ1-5	CSVEVGSGVGRPQHF	TGCAGCGTTGAAGTTGGGTCGGGGGTCGGTAGACCCCAGCATTTT
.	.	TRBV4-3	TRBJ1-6	CASSQRTALNSPLHF	TGCGCCAGCAGCCAACGGACAGCCCTGAATTCACCCCTCCACTTT
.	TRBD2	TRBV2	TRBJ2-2	CASSEAGTSGITGELFF	TGTGCCAGCAGCGAAGCAGGGACTAGCGGGATCACCGGGGAGCTGTTTTTT
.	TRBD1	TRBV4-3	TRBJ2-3	CASSQHRGVFTDTQYF	TGCGCCAGCAGCCAGCACAGGGGAGTTTTCACAGATACGCAGTATTTT
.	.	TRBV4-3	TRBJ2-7	CASSQVRQTSYEQYF	TGCGCCAGCAGCCAAGTAAGGCAGACCTCCTACGAGCAGTACTTC
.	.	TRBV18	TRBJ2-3	CASSPSGSGYYTDTQYF	TGTGCCAGCTCACCGTCGGGGAGCGGCTATTACACAGATACGCAGTATTTT
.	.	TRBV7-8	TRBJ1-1	CASSPQWQGGGTEAFF	TGTGCCAGCAGCCCCCAATGGCAAGGGGGGGGAACTGAAGCTTTCTTT
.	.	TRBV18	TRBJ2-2	CASSPPPGATGELFF	TGTGCCAGCTCACCACCCCCGGGAGCCACCGGGGAGCTGTTTTTT
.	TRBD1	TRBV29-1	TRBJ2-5	CSARTGGETQYF	TGCAGCGCTAGGACAGGGGGGGAGACCCAGTACTTC
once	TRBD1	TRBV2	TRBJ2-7	CASRGQEAYEQYF	TGTGCCAGCAGGGGACAGGAGGCTTACGAGCAGTACTTC
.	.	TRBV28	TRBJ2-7	CASSLSDSYEQYF	TGTGCCAGCAGTTTATCCGACAGCTACGAGCAGTACTTC
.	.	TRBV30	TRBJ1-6	CASEQGPAPYNSPLHF	TGTGCCTCGGAACAAGGACCCGCGCCCTATAATTCACCCCTCCACTTT
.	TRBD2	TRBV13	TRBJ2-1	CASSLLSIGRGYNEQFF	TGTGCCAGCAGCTTACTTTCTATCGGGAGGGGATACAATGAGCAGTTCTTC
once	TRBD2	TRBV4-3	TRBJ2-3	CASSQEKGGSGRFTDTQYF	TGCGCCAGCAGCCAAGAAAAGGGGGGTAGCGGGAGGTTCACAGATACGCAGTATTTT
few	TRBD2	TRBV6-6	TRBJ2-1	CASSRTLTGTKVNEQFF	TGTGCCAGCAGTCGTACCCTAACCGGGACTAAAGTCAATGAGCAGTTCTTC
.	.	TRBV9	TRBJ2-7	CASSVASSPSYEQYF	TGTGCCAGCAGCGTAGCTTCAAGCCCATCATACGAGCAGTACTTC
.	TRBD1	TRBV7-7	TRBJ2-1	CASSLGQGAGNEQFF	TGTGCCAGCAGCCTGGGACAGGGGGCAGGGAATGAGCAGTTCTTC